One TCR beta chain is described in this entry. Its cognate antigen is unknown. Next came a second PCR, run for 7 to 11 cycles, which used a sample-barcoded 5' primer along with a J-beta primer mix. A single record per CDR3 protein comes from TCRdb applying MiXCR to the 5' RACE reads. The table lists under 2,000,000 distinct CDR3 sequences, around half of them singletons. Aged roughly 6 to 100, donors were systemically healthy Caucasians from Russia. Per-sample yields of isolated PBMCs were at least 6 million. Samples each had at least 6 micrograms of total RNA extracted. The CDR3 totals 15 residues. Germline CDR1 reads MDHEN; CDR2 reads SYDVKM. V gave up 5 bases and J gave up 2 bases, with 14 bases separating them. This sample stems from a study of blood T cells in healthy people across ages. The study, taken as a whole, reports: Estimated diversity, derived from one million T cells, was regarded as an underestimate.

The receptor was isolated from a woman between 35 and 50 years old in good health. The gene calls are TRBV28 and TRBJ2-3, with D perhaps matching TRBD2 (7 bases). Specimen: blood. For the CDR3, the DNA is TGTGCCAGCAGTCCCGCGCGGGGGCTCACAGATACGCAGTATTTT. Its translation is CASSPARGLTDTQYF.